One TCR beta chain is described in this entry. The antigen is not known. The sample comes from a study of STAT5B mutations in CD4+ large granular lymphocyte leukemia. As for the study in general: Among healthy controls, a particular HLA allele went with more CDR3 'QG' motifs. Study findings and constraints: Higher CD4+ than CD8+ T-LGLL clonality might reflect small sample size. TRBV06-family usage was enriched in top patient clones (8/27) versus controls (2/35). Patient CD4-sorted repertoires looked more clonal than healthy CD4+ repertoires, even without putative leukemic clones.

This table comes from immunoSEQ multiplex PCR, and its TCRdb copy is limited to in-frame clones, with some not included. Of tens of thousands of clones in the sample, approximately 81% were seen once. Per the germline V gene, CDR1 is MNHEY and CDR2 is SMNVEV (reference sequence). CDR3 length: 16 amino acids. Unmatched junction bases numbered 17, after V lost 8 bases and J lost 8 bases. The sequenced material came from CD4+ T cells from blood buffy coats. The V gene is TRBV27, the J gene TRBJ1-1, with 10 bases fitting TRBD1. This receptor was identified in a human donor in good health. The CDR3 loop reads CASVSHRDRGGLEAFF. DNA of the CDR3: TGTGCCAGCGTCTCGCACCGGGACAGGGGTGGTTTAGAAGCTTTCTTT.